This T cell receptor beta chain came from a study of preoperative IRX-2 immunotherapy in early breast cancer (dated by TCRdb to about 2019). The treatment or condition label corresponds to: preoperative locoregional IRX-2 cytokine immunotherapy. The samples were obtained from a phase Ib study that tested preoperative, locoregional IRX-2 cytokine immunotherapy designed to prime immune responses. Before surgery, IRX-2 was given to the donors, who were patients with early-stage breast cancer. V is cut by 8 bases and J by 4 bases, and the space between the germline ends is 11 bases. The CDR3 sequence holds 12 residues, the cysteine and phenylalanine included. Only the CDR3 portion is preserved as DNA: 36 bases, with reading frame beginning at the first base. CDR1 and CDR2 were assigned from the germline V gene (reference sequence) as LNHDA and SQIVND. Turning to this clone: Its antigen is currently not known. No much larger clonotype is one base removed from it; base qualities were not supplied.

To prepare the library, the immunoSEQ multiplex PCR assay was applied. This immuneACCESS table, as held by TCRdb, lists in-frame sequences with V and J called but not all clones. Of the missing ones, under half trace to an unresolved V gene in checked studies; the others have no known cause. The sample table shows 6,000 or so clones, and around 74% are seen once. The ten most abundant clones make up around 18% of the sample. This receptor was taken from a human donor with breast cancer. Recombination linked TRBV19 to TRBJ1-2; the D gene cannot be named for sure. The sample here was tumor tissue, taken before IRX-2 immunotherapy. The DNA sequence is TGTGCCAGTCTCTCGACGGTCTATGGCTACACCTTC. Its protein is CASLSTVYGYTF.